The TCR beta chain under discussion was sequenced for a study of blood T cell repertoires in COVID-19. Study summary: Sites in the United States, Italy and Spain provided acute and convalescent COVID-19 samples.

Source study methods: The authors estimated nucleated cell counts from reference gene primer amplification. Some clones are missing from TCRdb's copy, which holds only in-frame ones; the method was immunoSEQ multiplex PCR. V and J calls and clone size come straight from that table; D and trimming were deduced from the DNA. The sample shows about 140,000 clones, around 88% of them seen only once. Trimming removed 1 base at V and 0 bases at J, with 10 bases between. The CDR3 contains 15 residues. The germline gives CDR1 LGHNA, CDR2 YNFKEQ. This receptor was identified in a woman in her sixties or seventies with acute or convalescent COVID-19. The source material was peripheral blood. The chain combines TRBV4-2 with TRBJ2-7; D not certain. This CDR3 is CASSQVGTNSYEQYF. The CDR3 nucleotides are TGTGCCAGCAGCCAAGTTGGCACTAACTCCTACGAGCAGTACTTC.